This T cell receptor (beta chain) is drawn from a study of HIV-infected patients and healthy controls. Ten or more counts support this clonotype. The repertoire came from unfractionated whole blood and reflected all unsorted peripheral T cells. Germline assignment: CDR1 DFQATT and CDR2 SNEGSKA (reference sequence). J lost 3 bases, V lost 6 bases, and 7 bases had no gene match. The CDR3 is 14 amino acids. Approximately 500 ng RNA was reverse transcribed with alpha and beta constant-region primers. Separate chain-specific third strand synthesis with multiplexing indices produced the alpha and beta libraries. Second strand synthesis was primed from the SP2 site. A 12-nucleotide barcode per molecule came from two concatenated random hexamers added pre-amplification. A single record per CDR3 protein comes from TCRdb applying MiXCR to the 5' RACE reads. The repertoire holds 15,000 or so distinct CDR3 sequences, with under 10% as singletons.

This receptor was taken from an adult in good health. The chain links TRBV20-1 to TRBJ1-5; TRBD1 aligns across 8 bases. Sequenced: blood. The CDR3 loop reads CSAWGQEVNQPQHF. The CDR3 nucleotides are TGCAGTGCCTGGGGACAGGAGGTCAATCAGCCCCAGCATTTT.